This TCR beta chain appears in the sequencing data of a study of blood T cell repertoires in COVID-19. This CDR3 is built from 17 residues. V gave up 2 bases and J gave up 5 bases, with 20 bases separating them. Germline V CDR1 and CDR2: WNHNN, SYGVQD (reference sequence). Method: immunoSEQ multiplex PCR; TCRdb's copy keeps in-frame clones and lacks some. Here the sample spans around 250,000 clones, 90% being singletons. The V and J genes are TRBV10-1 and TRBJ2-3; a weak D match, TRBD1 (5 bases). The receptor comes from a woman aged 55-70 years with COVID-19, enrolled during active disease. Sequenced: peripheral blood. The CDR3 sequence: CASSEPHRVTGQDTQYF. The CDR3 nucleotides are TGCGCCAGCAGTGAGCCACACCGGGTTACAGGTCAAGATACGCAGTATTTT.